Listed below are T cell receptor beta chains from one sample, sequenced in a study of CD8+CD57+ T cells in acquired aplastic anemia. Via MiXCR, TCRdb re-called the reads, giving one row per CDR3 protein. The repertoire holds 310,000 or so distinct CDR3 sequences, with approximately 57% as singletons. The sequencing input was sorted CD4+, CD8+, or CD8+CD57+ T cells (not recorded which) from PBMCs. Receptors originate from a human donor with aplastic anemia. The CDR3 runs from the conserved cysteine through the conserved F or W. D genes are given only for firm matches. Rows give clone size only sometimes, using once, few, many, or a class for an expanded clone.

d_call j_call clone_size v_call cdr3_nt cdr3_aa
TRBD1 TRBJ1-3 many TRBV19 TGTGCCAGTACGTTTGGGAGACAGGGTAACTCTGGAAACACCATATATTTT CASTFGRQGNSGNTIYF
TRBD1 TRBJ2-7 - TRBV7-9 TGTGCCAGCAGCCCCGGGACAGCAACCTACGAGCAGTACTTC CASSPGTATYEQYF
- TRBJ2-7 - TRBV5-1 TGCGCCAGCAGCTCGATGCAGGGGACGTCCTACGAGCAGTACTTC CASSSMQGTSYEQYF
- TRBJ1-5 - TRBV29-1 TGCAGCGTGAGGACGTGTACTAGCAATAAGCCCCAGCATTTT CSVRTCTSNKPQHF
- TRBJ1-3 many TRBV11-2 TGTGCCAGCAGCTCCTACACGGCCTCTGGAAACACCATATATTTT CASSSYTASGNTIYF
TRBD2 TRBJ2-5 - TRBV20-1 TGCAGTGCAACGACTAGCGGGGGAGAGACCCAGTACTTC CSATTSGGETQYF
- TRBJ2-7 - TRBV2 TGTGCCAGCAGTGTCCGACAGAGCTCCTACGAGCAGTACTTC CASSVRQSSYEQYF
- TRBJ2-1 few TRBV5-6 TGTGCCAGCAGCTTGGGGCGGGGAGAGCAGTTCTTC CASSLGRGEQFF
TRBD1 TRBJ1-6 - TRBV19 TGTGCCAGTAGAGAGACAGGGAATAAACTTTCACCCCTCCACTTT CASRETGNKLSPLHF
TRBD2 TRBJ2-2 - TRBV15 TGTGCCAAGAGAGAGCGGGAGGTCGACGCCGTGGAGCTGTTTTTT CAKREREVDAVELFF
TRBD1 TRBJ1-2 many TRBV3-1 TGTGCCAGCAGACTTTGGGCGGGACAGGCTAACTATGGCTACACCTTC CASRLWAGQANYGYTF
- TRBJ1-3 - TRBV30 TGTGCCTGGAGTGAGCGGGGGAGCTCTGGAAACACCATATATTTT CAWSERGSSGNTIYF
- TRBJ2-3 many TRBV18 TGTGCCAGCTCACCGGTTGACCGCACAGATACGCAGTATTTT CASSPVDRTDTQYF
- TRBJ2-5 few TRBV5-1 TGTGCCAGCAGCTTGGCTACCCAAGAGACCCAGTACTTC CASSLATQETQYF
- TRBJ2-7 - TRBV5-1 TGCGCCAGCAGCGCGGGACACTCCGAGCAGTACTTC CASSAGHSEQYF
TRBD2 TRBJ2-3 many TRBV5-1 TGCGCCAGCAGCTTGGGGCTAGCGGGTGGTTTTGATACGCAGTATTTT CASSLGLAGGFDTQYF